A single T cell receptor beta chain is shown here with its context. Antigen unknown. These data are taken from a study of shared clonotypes between healthy human individuals. Study-wide results and limits: Non-shared clonotypes were found to have lower generation probabilities than the clonotypes that were shared by all four of the sorted-subset donors. An effect of sequencing depth on clonotype sharing among donors was expected.

Sequenced by immunoSEQ multiplex PCR; TCRdb stores in-frame clones only, minus some. Of about 2,500,000 clones listed, just over 90% are singletons. From germline, CDR1 is SGHNT and CDR2 YYREEE (reference sequence). The CDR3 extends over 17 amino acids. V shed 1 base, J shed 5 bases, and the junction held 5 bases outside the gene matches. V and J are TRBV5-4 and TRBJ2-2; TRBD2 matches 13 bases. This receptor was obtained from a man aged 18 to 35 in good health. Sequenced input: naive CD4+ T cells sorted from blood. This sample's subset: CD45RA+ positively selected. CDR3 bases: TGTGCCAGCAGCTTGATGGGGGGACTAGCGGGAACCGGGGAGCTGTTTTTT. This codes for CASSLMGGLAGTGELFF.